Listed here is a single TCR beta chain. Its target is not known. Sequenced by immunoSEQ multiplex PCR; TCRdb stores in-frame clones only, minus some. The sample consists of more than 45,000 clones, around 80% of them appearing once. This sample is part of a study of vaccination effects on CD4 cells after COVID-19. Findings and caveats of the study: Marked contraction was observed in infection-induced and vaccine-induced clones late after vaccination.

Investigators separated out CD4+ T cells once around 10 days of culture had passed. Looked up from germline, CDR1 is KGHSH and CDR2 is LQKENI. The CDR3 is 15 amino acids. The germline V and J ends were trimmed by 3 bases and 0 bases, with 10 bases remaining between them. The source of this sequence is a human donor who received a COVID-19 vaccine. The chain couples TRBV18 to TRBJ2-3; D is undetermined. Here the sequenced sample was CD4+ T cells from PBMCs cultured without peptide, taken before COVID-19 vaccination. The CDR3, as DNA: TGTGCCAGCTCACCGGAACAAGCTAGCACAGATACGCAGTATTTT. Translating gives CASSPEQASTDTQYF.